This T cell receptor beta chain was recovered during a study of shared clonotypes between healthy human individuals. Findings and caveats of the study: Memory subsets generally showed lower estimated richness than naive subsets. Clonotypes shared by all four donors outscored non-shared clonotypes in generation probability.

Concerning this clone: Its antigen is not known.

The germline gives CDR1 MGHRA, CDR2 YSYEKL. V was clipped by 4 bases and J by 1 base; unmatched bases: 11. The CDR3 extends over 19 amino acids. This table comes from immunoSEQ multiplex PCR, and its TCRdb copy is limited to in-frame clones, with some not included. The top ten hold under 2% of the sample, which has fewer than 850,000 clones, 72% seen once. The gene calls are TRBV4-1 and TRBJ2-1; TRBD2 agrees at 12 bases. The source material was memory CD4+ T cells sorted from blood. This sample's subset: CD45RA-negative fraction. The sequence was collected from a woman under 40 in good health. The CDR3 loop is CASSPTSGRSSRSYNEQFF. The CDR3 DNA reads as TGCGCCAGCAGCCCTACTAGCGGGAGGTCTTCGAGGTCCTACAATGAGCAGTTCTTC.